The 28 T cell receptor beta chains below all came from one sample that was sequenced in a study of STAT5B mutations in CD4+ large granular lymphocyte leukemia. Repertoires were generated with immunoSEQ multiplex PCR, while TCRdb's copy carries only in-frame clones and drops some. The data contain 25,000 to 30,000 clones, more than 65% of them singletons. Sequencing was performed on CD4+ T cells from blood buffy coats. These receptors came from a human donor in good health.

The chain links TRBV7-2 to TRBJ2-2, with unresolved D. Germline CDR1 is SGHTA and CDR2 is FQGNSA. V was clipped by 2 bases and J by 1 base, with 8 bases between them. The CDR3 is made up of 15 amino acids. The CDR3 coding sequence is TGTGCCAGCAGCTTATCTCCGGGGAACACCGGGGAGCTGTTTTTT. Amino acid sequence: CASSLSPGNTGELFF.

The chain joins TRBV6-5 to TRBJ1-6; 8 nucleotides match TRBD1. Germline values: CDR1 MNHEY, CDR2 SVGAGI. V shed 6 bases, J shed 6 bases, and the junction held 7 bases outside the gene matches. This CDR3 spans 15 amino acids. The CDR3 DNA reads TGTGCCAGCAGGACACCGGGACAGGCTAATTCACCCCTCCACTTT. This gives the protein CASRTPGQANSPLHF.

J is TRBJ2-5 and V is TRBV5-1, with D perhaps matching TRBD2 (6 bases). Trimming removed 7 bases from V and 1 base from J, with 11 bases in between. The CDR3 totals 13 residues. Germline V gene data show CDR1 as SGHRS and CDR2 as YFSETQ. The CDR3 reads CASGTEPQETQYF. The CDR3 DNA reads as TGCGCCAGCGGGACTGAGCCCCAAGAGACCCAGTACTTC.

The chain is built from TRBV5-1 and TRBJ2-3, with TRBD2 identical over 14 bases. The V gene end was trimmed by 4 bases and the J gene end by 0 bases; junction bases not matched to a gene: 4. There are 17 residues in the CDR3. CDR1 is SGHRS and CDR2 is YFSETQ in the germline V gene. The chain's CDR3 is CASSPRLAGGSTDTQYF. The CDR3 nucleotides read TGCGCCAGCAGCCCCAGACTAGCGGGGGGGAGCACAGATACGCAGTATTTT.

The chain recombines TRBV19 with TRBJ1-1; D is undetermined. The CDR3 spans 11 residues. Germline lookup yields CDR1 LNHDA and CDR2 SQIVND (reference sequence). V lost 7 bases to trimming and J lost 3 bases, with 6 bases between them. The CDR3 DNA follows: TGTGCCAGTATCCAGTACACTGAAGCTTTCTTT. Protein product: CASIQYTEAFF. Full variable domain (remainder filled in from reference TRBV19 and TRBJ1-1): DGGITQSPKYLFRKEGQNVTLSCEQNLNHDAMYWYRQDPGQGLRLIYYSQIVNDFQKGDIAEGYSVSREKKESFPLTVTSAQKNPTAFYLCASIQYTEAFFGQGTRLTVV.

The chain carries TRBV7-8 and TRBJ2-2; a weak D match, TRBD2 (5 bases). The CDR3 contains 13 residues. V dropped 1 base and J dropped 6 bases, with 6 bases sitting between them. Germline CDR1 and CDR2: SGHVS and FQNEAQ. The CDR3 here is CASSLVRAGELFF. DNA for the CDR3: TGTGCCAGCAGCTTAGTGCGGGCCGGGGAGCTGTTTTTT.

V gene TRBV10-3 combines with J gene TRBJ2-7; TRBD2 matches 9 bases. Germline V gene lookup returns CDR1 ENHRY and CDR2 SYGVKD. The CDR3 contains 16 residues. V trimming: 6 bases; J trimming: 3 bases; junction bases outside the gene matches: 12. CDR3 sequence (DNA): TGTGCCATCAGAGATAGCGGGGGCCCGGACCACTACGAGCAGTACTTC. Its translation is CAIRDSGGPDHYEQYF.

In this sample, this clone turned up a few times. The V call is TRBV25-1, the J call TRBJ1-4; D gene ambiguous. CDR3 length: 13 residues. Germline V gene lookup returns CDR1 MGHDK and CDR2 SYGVNS. The germline V and J ends were trimmed by 6 bases and 4 bases, with 9 bases remaining between them. CDR3: CASRSRLNEKLFF. In DNA, the CDR3 is TGTGCCAGCAGGAGTCGGCTTAATGAAAAACTGTTTTTT.

The chain is built from TRBV4-1 and TRBJ1-2, with TRBD1 matching 9 bases. J was trimmed by 3 bases and V by 0 bases; bases with no gene match: 8. Germline V gene lookup returns CDR1 MGHRA and CDR2 YSYEKL. CDR3 length: 17 amino acids. CDR3 nucleotides: TGCGCCAGCAGCCAAGAGCCGGACAGGGGTTCTTACTATGGCTACACCTTC. Its protein is CASSQEPDRGSYYGYTF.

The chain employs TRBV5-1 and TRBJ2-3; a possible D gene is TRBD2 (5 bases). Per the germline V gene, CDR1 is SGHRS and CDR2 is YFSETQ. The V and J ends lost 7 bases and 1 base respectively, with 13 bases between them. The CDR3 length is 14 residues. The CDR3 loop reads CASRLEGGTDTQYF. The CDR3 nucleotides read TGCGCCAGCCGGCTAGAGGGAGGCACAGATACGCAGTATTTT.

In nucleotides, the CDR3 is TGTGCCAGCAGTCGGGGGGGCCTCGCAAATGAGCAGTTCTTC. Protein: CASSRGGLANEQFF. The V gene is TRBV6-5, the J gene TRBJ2-1; 8 nucleotides agree with TRBD2. Germline CDR1 is MNHEY and CDR2 is SVGAGI. J lost 7 bases, V lost 5 bases, and 7 bases had no gene match. The CDR3 is 14 amino acids.

The V gene is TRBV28, the J gene TRBJ2-1; the D is unclear. Germline CDR1 reads MDHEN; CDR2 reads SYDVKM. The V and J ends lost 3 bases and 10 bases respectively, with 13 bases between them. The CDR3 totals 13 residues. This chain's CDR3 is CASSFGLGMEQFF. Written as DNA, the CDR3 is TGTGCCAGCAGTTTTGGTCTTGGGATGGAGCAGTTCTTC.

This clone was counted a few times. The genes are TRBV19 and TRBJ2-1, with no clear D. Germline V CDR1 and CDR2: LNHDA, SQIVND (reference sequence). This CDR3 has 14 amino acids. V lost 7 bases to trimming and J lost 7 bases, with 17 bases between them. This CDR3 is CASTPGPERNEQFF. In DNA form, the CDR3 reads TGTGCCAGTACCCCGGGCCCCGAACGGAATGAGCAGTTCTTC. Supplemented by reference TRBV19 and TRBJ2-1, the full variable domain reads DGGITQSPKYLFRKEGQNVTLSCEQNLNHDAMYWYRQDPGQGLRLIYYSQIVNDFQKGDIAEGYSVSREKKESFPLTVTSAQKNPTAFYLCASTPGPERNEQFFGPGTRLTVL.

The chain uses TRBV4-1 and TRBJ2-1, with 8 positions matching TRBD2. CDR1 is MGHRA and CDR2 is YSYEKL in the germline V gene. The CDR3 contains 16 residues. Unmatched junction bases numbered 4, after V lost 0 bases and J lost 3 bases. The CDR3 sequence: CASSQDLAGGYNEQFF. In DNA, the CDR3 is TGCGCCAGCAGCCAAGATTTGGCGGGGGGCTACAATGAGCAGTTCTTC.

The gene calls are TRBV6-5 and TRBJ1-1; 7 nucleotides align to TRBD1. Trimming cost V 2 bases and J 0 bases; bases outside gene matches: 3. The CDR3 length is 15 residues. Per the germline V gene, CDR1 is MNHEY and CDR2 is SVGAGI. CDR3 loop: CASSYAGQMNTEAFF. CDR3 DNA sequence: TGTGCCAGCAGTTACGCGGGACAGATGAACACTGAAGCTTTCTTT.

This clone appeared a few times. V is TRBV6-1 and J is TRBJ2-2, with a possible D match to TRBD1 (5 bases). Trimming removed 2 bases at V and 5 bases at J, with 9 bases between. Germline V gene data show CDR1 as MNHNS and CDR2 as SASEGT. There are 14 residues in the CDR3. This chain's CDR3 is CASSEIQGTGELFF. In nucleotides, the CDR3 is TGTGCCAGCAGTGAAATCCAGGGTACCGGGGAGCTGTTTTTT.

This clone is a singleton in its sample. The chain joins TRBV4-3 to TRBJ2-1; the D gene is possibly TRBD1 (5 bases). Germline V lookup: CDR1 LGHNA, CDR2 YSLEER. The CDR3 loop spans 17 amino acids. With 0 bases removed from V and 0 bases from J, the gap between germline ends came to 12 bases. CDR3 region: CASSQDPLGVSYNEQFF. CDR3 in DNA: TGCGCCAGCAGCCAAGACCCGTTAGGGGTCTCCTACAATGAGCAGTTCTTC.

The chain employs TRBV5-4 and TRBJ2-1, with TRBD2 matching over 8 bases. Germline loops: CDR1 SGHNT, CDR2 YYREEE (reference sequence). This CDR3 region has 16 residues. V shed 4 bases, J shed 10 bases, and the junction held 16 bases outside the gene matches. The CDR3 DNA reads TGTGCCAGCAGCCCGGCTCCCCGGGGGGGCGCGGAAGAGCAGTTCTTC. Translation gives CASSPAPRGGAEEQFF. Supplemented by reference TRBV5-4 and TRBJ2-1, the full variable domain reads ETGVTQSPTHLIKTRGQQVTLRCSSQSGHNTVSWYQQALGQGPQFIFQYYREEENGRGNFPPRFSGLQFPNYSSELNVNALELDDSALYLCASSPAPRGGAEEQFFGPGTRLTVL.

J is TRBJ1-2 and V is TRBV5-1; 7 bases align to TRBD1. With 4 bases clipped from V and 8 bases from J, the junction kept 14 bases outside the gene matches. Germline CDR1 SGHRS, CDR2 YFSETQ. The CDR3 extends over 15 amino acids. This CDR3 reads CASSTVLDREKGYTF. The DNA of the CDR3 is TGCGCCAGCAGCACCGTTTTAGACAGGGAGAAGGGCTACACCTTC.

The V and J genes are TRBV7-8 and TRBJ2-7; possible D gene TRBD1, 5 bases. This CDR3 region has 13 residues. CDR1 is SGHVS and CDR2 is FQNEAQ in the germline V gene. Trimming pared 3 bases from V and 2 bases from J, leaving 8 bases between. In DNA, the CDR3 is TGTGCCAGCAGCTTGACAGCTACCTACGAGCAGTACGTC. Translated, it gives CASSLTATYEQYV.

This sequence joins TRBV7-2 and TRBJ2-6, with 7 nucleotides matching TRBD1. V lost 5 bases and J lost 0; bases outside the gene matches: 7. The length of the CDR3 is 17 residues. Per germline, CDR1 SGHTA and CDR2 FQGNSA. The CDR3 DNA is TGTGCCAGCAGCGCCGCGACAGGGCGCTCTGGGGCCAACGTCCTGACTTTC. The encoded protein is CASSAATGRSGANVLTF.

This chain uses TRBV5-6 with TRBJ1-6; weak D call: TRBD1 (6 bases). The CDR3 has 15 amino acids. Germline V CDR1 and CDR2: SGHDT, YYEEEE. Trimming left V 2 bases short and J 1 base short, with 7 bases between. In DNA, the CDR3 is TGTGCCAGCAGCTTACAGGGATCCTATAATTCACCCCTCCACTTT. This translates into CASSLQGSYNSPLHF.

This rearrangement joins TRBV9 to TRBJ2-3; 8 nucleotides match TRBD2. The length of the CDR3 is 15 residues. Germline CDR1 SGDLS, CDR2 YYNGEE. J lost 6 bases, V lost 4 bases, and 10 bases had no gene match. The CDR3 loop is CASSPESSGADTQYF. CDR3 bases: TGTGCCAGCAGCCCTGAGAGTAGCGGGGCGGATACGCAGTATTTT.

In DNA, the CDR3 is TGCGCCAGCAGCTTGGCAGGGGGACAGGGTTGGATCTACGAGCAGTACTTC. The encoded protein is CASSLAGGQGWIYEQYF. The chain uses TRBV5-1 and TRBJ2-7; 9 positions match TRBD1. Trimming took 0 bases from V and 3 from J; bases not matched to a gene: 10. The germline V gene encodes CDR1 SGHRS and CDR2 YFSETQ. The CDR3 loop spans 17 amino acids.

The chain uses TRBV21-1 and TRBJ2-7; the DNA was not used to check the table's D call, TRBD1. TRBV21-1 is flagged as a pseudogene. This CDR3 has 12 residues. The CDR3 DNA is TGTGCCAGCAGCAAGAACAGGGTGGGACAATACTTC. Translating gives CASSKNRVGQYF.

The chain has TRBV15 and TRBJ2-2; 8 nucleotides align to TRBD2. V lost 1 base to trimming and J lost 3 bases; unmatched junction nucleotides: 7. This CDR3 has 17 residues. The V gene's germline CDR1 is LNHNV and CDR2 YYDKDF (reference sequence). CDR3 protein: CATSRVVRLAHTGELFF. The CDR3 nucleotides read TGTGCCACCAGCAGAGTTGTACGACTAGCGCACACCGGGGAGCTGTTTTTT.

The chain employs TRBV9 and TRBJ1-6, with D tentatively TRBD1 (6 bases). V lost 0 bases to trimming and J lost 6 bases, with 10 bases between them. The CDR3 has 15 residues. Germline assignment: CDR1 SGDLS and CDR2 YYNGEE. This CDR3 is CASSVGTGPNSPLHF. CDR3 in DNA: TGTGCCAGCAGCGTAGGAACAGGGCCTAATTCACCCCTCCACTTT.

This clone has only a few counts. The genes are TRBV6-1 and TRBJ1-2; D may be TRBD1 (6 bases). V was trimmed by 2 bases and J by 5 bases, leaving 9 bases between them. Germline V gives CDR1 MNHNS, CDR2 SASEGT. The CDR3 extends over 13 amino acids. CDR3 coding DNA: TGTGCCAGCAGTGAAACAGGGAAATATGGCTACACCTTC. Translated, it gives CASSETGKYGYTF.